Each of the 21 T cell receptor beta chains below was sequenced from the same sample in a study of T cells in Graves' hyperthyroidism and ophthalmopathy (dated by TCRdb to the late 2010s). Preparation of the library involved multiplex PCR. The listed sequencing device is Illumina HiSeq 2000. Amplification of TCR beta CDR3 regions was carried out from RNA transcripts. The first round of RT-PCR for the TCR CDR3 was performed with the HTBI primer set and the Qiagen OneStep RT-PCR kit. TCRdb cleaned the public reads at Q25 with fastp, built clones with MiXCR and kept in-frame beta chains. Records with the same CDR3 protein are collapsed into one entry carrying the most frequent genes and DNA. The sample table shows 300,000 to 400,000 distinct CDR3 sequences, and 13% to 15% are seen once. The top ten hold 15% to 20% of the sample. Input material: blood. These receptors all stem from a woman aged 25 to 39 with Graves' ophthalmopathy.

This clonotype has only a few counts. The chain combines TRBV19 with TRBJ2-7, with TRBD2 identical over 8 bases. Germline V lookup: CDR1 LNHDA, CDR2 SQIVND (reference sequence). This CDR3 has 13 residues. The J segment lost 2 bases and the V segment lost 6 bases, leaving 3 bases of the junction unmatched. The CDR3 DNA sequence: TGTGCCAGTAGACCGGGGGGGGCCTACGAGCAGTACTTC. Translation gives CASRPGGAYEQYF.

This clonotype was found many times. The rearrangement uses TRBV12-3 or TRBV12-4 and TRBJ2-5; D is unclear. Trimming stripped 6 bases from V and 0 bases from J, with 11 bases between. The CDR3 has 14 residues. This chain's CDR3 is CASRYRVHQETQYF. DNA of the CDR3: TGTGCCAGCAGGTATAGGGTTCACCAAGAGACCCAGTACTTC.

V and J are TRBV12-3 or TRBV12-4 and TRBJ2-2; TRBD1 aligns across 8 bases. V lost 2 bases and J lost 8; bases outside the gene matches: 4. The CDR3 length is 14 residues. CDR3 DNA sequence: TGTGCCAGCAGTTTAAACAGGGGGACGGGGGAGCTGTTTTTT. This gives the protein CASSLNRGTGELFF.

This clonotype was seen many times. This sequence joins TRBV20-1 and TRBJ1-4; 7 nucleotides line up with TRBD1. CDR1 is DFQATT and CDR2 is SNEGSKA in the germline V gene (reference sequence). The CDR3 covers 15 residues. Unmatched junction bases numbered 9, after V lost 0 bases and J lost 8 bases. The CDR3 loop reads CSARDPDPGGEKLFF. CDR3 coding DNA: TGCAGTGCTAGAGATCCGGACCCAGGGGGAGAAAAACTGTTTTTT.

This clonotype was counted ten times or more. The gene calls are TRBV7-2 and TRBJ2-3, with TRBD2 as a possible D gene (6 bases). This CDR3 contains 12 residues. In germline, CDR1 is SGHTA, CDR2 FQGNSA. V dropped 5 bases and J dropped 7 bases, with 10 bases sitting between them. This CDR3 is CASSPGGYTQYF. In nucleotides, the CDR3 is TGTGCCAGCAGCCCCGGGGGATATACGCAGTATTTT.

This clonotype appeared many times. The chain combines TRBV3-1 with TRBJ2-7, with a possible D match to TRBD1 (6 bases). The germline V and J ends were trimmed by 1 base and 6 bases, with 10 bases remaining between them. The V gene's germline CDR1 is LGHDT and CDR2 YNNKEL (reference sequence). The CDR3 extends over 13 amino acids. The CDR3 loop is CASSQGQGFEQYF. DNA of the CDR3: TGTGCCAGCAGCCAAGGTCAGGGGTTCGAGCAGTACTTC.

The chain has TRBV15 and TRBJ2-3; D may be TRBD2 (6 bases). The V end was cut by 2 bases, the J end by 5 bases, with 14 bases between. Per germline, CDR1 LNHNV and CDR2 YYDKDF (reference sequence). The CDR3 has 15 residues. In DNA form, the CDR3 reads TGTGCCACCAGCAGAACCCGGGAGTTGATAGATACGCAGTATTTT. Translated, it gives CATSRTRELIDTQYF. The entire variable domain, with the rest obtained from reference TRBV15 and TRBJ2-3, is as follows: DAMVIQNPRYQVTQFGKPVTLSCSQTLNHNVMYWYQQKSSQAPKLLFHYYDKDFNNEADTPDNFQSRRPNTSFCFLDIRSPGLGDTAMYLCATSRTRELIDTQYFGPGTRLTVL.

This clonotype was seen at least ten times. J is TRBJ2-2 and V is TRBV6-1; 10 positions agree with TRBD1. The CDR3 length is 17 residues. Germline V gene data show CDR1 as MNHNS and CDR2 as SASEGT. Trimming at V came to 6 bases and at J to 5 bases, leaving 12 bases not matched to a gene. CDR3 in amino acids: CASSHVWDRGPTGELFF. The DNA for the CDR3 is TGTGCCAGCAGCCACGTATGGGACAGGGGACCGACCGGGGAGCTGTTTTTT.

The J gene is TRBJ2-1, the V gene TRBV7-9; no definite D call. The CDR3 is 14 amino acids. CDR1 and CDR2 from the germline V gene are SEHNR and FQNEAQ (reference sequence). With 5 bases removed from V and 2 bases from J, the gap between germline ends came to 10 bases. CDR3 nucleotides: TGTGCCAGCAGCAAATACGAAACCTACAATGAGCAGTTCTTC. Encoded protein: CASSKYETYNEQFF. The full variable domain, with the rest looked up from reference TRBV7-9 and TRBJ2-1, is DTGVSQNPRHKITKRGQNVTFRCDPISEHNRLYWYRQTLGQGPEFLTYFQNEAQLEKSRLLSDRFSAERPKGSFSTLEIQRTEQGDSAMYLCASSKYETYNEQFFGPGTRLTVL.

This clonotype occurred many times. The gene calls are TRBV28 and TRBJ2-1, with TRBD1 matching 12 bases. Losses at the gene ends were 4 bases for V and 9 bases for J; bases not matched to a gene: 16. The germline V gene has CDR1 MDHEN and CDR2 SYDVKM. The CDR3 has 18 amino acids. The CDR3 DNA reads as TGTGCCAGCAGTTCTACATTTAACTCCGGGACAGGGGGCTCTGAGCAGTTCTTC. Residues: CASSSTFNSGTGGSEQFF.

This clonotype was detected many times. The chain couples TRBV27 to TRBJ1-2; TRBD1 is a possible D gene (6 bases). V was trimmed by 1 base and J by 0 bases, leaving 15 bases between them. Germline values: CDR1 MNHEY, CDR2 SMNVEV (reference sequence). The CDR3 length is 17 residues. CDR3 residues: CASSLYRGRGPNYGYTF. Written as DNA, the CDR3 is TGTGCCAGCAGTTTATATCGGGGCAGGGGACCTAACTATGGCTACACCTTC.

This clonotype was detected many times. The chain has TRBV7-9 and TRBJ1-1; D ambiguous. This CDR3 region has 12 residues. CDR1 and CDR2 (germline): SEHNR, FQNEAQ (reference sequence). Trimming removed 5 bases from V and 8 bases from J, with 12 bases in between. The CDR3, as DNA: TGTGCCAGCAGCCCGGTGAGTAAAGAAGCTTTCTTT. This encodes CASSPVSKEAFF. The full variable domain, completed using reference TRBV7-9 and TRBJ1-1, is DTGVSQNPRHKITKRGQNVTFRCDPISEHNRLYWYRQTLGQGPEFLTYFQNEAQLEKSRLLSDRFSAERPKGSFSTLEIQRTEQGDSAMYLCASSPVSKEAFFGQGTRLTVV.

In the case of this clonotype: A much more abundant neighbour one base away suggests this may be a read error. The rearrangement uses TRBV11-2 and TRBJ2-4; 9 nucleotides agree with TRBD1. This CDR3 region has 15 residues. Germline values: CDR1 SGHAT, CDR2 FQNNGV. The CDR3 coding sequence is TGTGCCAGCAGCTTAGAGAGGACAGGGGTGGACATTCAGCACTTC. Translating gives CASSLERTGVDIQHF.

This clonotype was counted between two and nine times. The J gene is TRBJ1-4, the V gene TRBV20-1; D unclear. The V gene's germline CDR1 is DFQATT and CDR2 SNEGSKA (reference sequence). Trimming removed 0 bases from V and 8 bases from J, with 7 bases in between. The CDR3 is 12 amino acids. Here the CDR3 reads CSARDIGEKLFF. In DNA form, the CDR3 reads TGCAGTGCTAGAGATATCGGCGAAAAACTGTTTTTT.

The table lists this clonotype with a few counts. The rearrangement uses TRBV12-3 or TRBV12-4 and TRBJ1-1; D is possibly TRBD1 (6 bases). V shed 1 base and J shed 7 bases, with 7 bases lying between them. The CDR3 has 12 amino acids. The DNA of the CDR3 is TGTGCCAGCAGTTTAGACAGGGTTGAAGCTTTCTTT. This encodes CASSLDRVEAFF.

This clonotype was recorded at least ten times. CDR3 amino acids: CASSLPHSSYEQYF. CDR3 in DNA: TGTGCCAGCAGCTTACCCCATAGCTCCTACGAGCAGTACTTC. The rearrangement joins TRBV7-9 to TRBJ2-7, with unresolved D. Trimming removed 2 bases at V and 0 bases at J, with 8 bases between. CDR1 is SEHNR, CDR2 FQNEAQ, per germline (reference sequence). There are 14 residues in the CDR3. The whole variable domain, remainder taken from reference TRBV7-9 and TRBJ2-7, is DTGVSQNPRHKITKRGQNVTFRCDPISEHNRLYWYRQTLGQGPEFLTYFQNEAQLEKSRLLSDRFSAERPKGSFSTLEIQRTEQGDSAMYLCASSLPHSSYEQYFGPGTRLTVT.

The chain uses TRBV5-4 and TRBJ2-1; the match to TRBD2 covers 11 bases. V was clipped by 4 bases and J by 2 bases; unmatched bases: 11. Germline V gene data show CDR1 as SGHNT and CDR2 as YYREEE (reference sequence). The CDR3 covers 18 residues. CDR3 loop: CASSPEGGSGGAYNEQFF. CDR3 DNA: TGTGCCAGCAGCCCGGAGGGGGGTAGCGGGGGGGCCTACAATGAGCAGTTCTTC.

This clonotype came up many times. This chain joins TRBV6-5 and TRBJ2-5, with TRBD2 identical over 8 bases. The CDR3 loop spans 15 amino acids. Germline values: CDR1 MNHEY, CDR2 SVGAGI. The V segment lost 2 bases and the J segment 3 bases; nucleotides outside the gene matches: 5. The CDR3, as DNA: TGTGCCAGCAGTTACGGGACTAGGCGGAAAGAGACCCAGTACTTC. Residues: CASSYGTRRKETQYF.

This clonotype was seen many times. V is TRBV12-3 or TRBV12-4 and J is TRBJ1-5, with D possibly TRBD1 on 5 matching bases. The V and J ends lost 6 bases and 7 bases respectively, with 16 bases between them. The CDR3 length is 14 residues. The CDR3 nucleotides are TGTGCCAGCAGGAACCAGGGCTCTGGACAGCCCCAGCATTTT. This encodes CASRNQGSGQPQHF.

There are many counts of this clonotype. V is TRBV11-2 and J is TRBJ2-1; 14 bases map to TRBD2. The J segment lost 6 bases and the V segment lost 5 bases, leaving 9 bases of the junction unmatched. The CDR3 spans 17 residues. Germline CDR1 SGHAT, CDR2 FQNNGV. The CDR3: CASSTGTSGGLINEQFF. For the CDR3, the DNA is TGTGCCAGCAGCACCGGGACTAGCGGGGGATTAATCAATGAGCAGTTCTTC.

This clonotype was recorded many times. V is TRBV6-1 and J is TRBJ1-4; D remains unclear. CDR1 MNHNS and CDR2 SASEGT come from the germline V gene. V was cut by 6 bases and J by 0 bases, with 8 bases left in between. The CDR3 spans 14 residues. This chain's CDR3 is CASSLRATNEKLFF. CDR3 sequence (DNA): TGTGCCAGCAGCCTACGAGCAACTAATGAAAAACTGTTTTTT.